These 21 T cell receptor beta chains were sequenced from one sample in a study of T cells in Graves' hyperthyroidism and ophthalmopathy. TCR beta CDR3 sequences were amplified from RNA transcripts. The study used the HTBI primer set for a first-round RT-PCR of the TCR CDR3. Each CDR3 protein gets one entry after TCRdb re-called the multiplex PCR reads with MiXCR. The sample lists 450,000 to 700,000 distinct CDR3 sequences; 35% to 55% were seen once. The source material was peripheral blood or thyroid tissue (not recorded which). Receptors originate from a woman aged 18-29 years with Graves' hyperthyroidism.

Concerning this clonotype: An end of the junction differs from the germline gene, which may be a read error. This chain joins TRBV5-6 and TRBJ2-5; D call uncertain. Germline V lookup: CDR1 SGHDT, CDR2 YYEEEE. This CDR3 region has 12 residues. The CDR3 region has the DNA TGTGCCAGCAGCCCCCCGGGTACCGCCGCGTTCTTC. This translates into CASSPPGTAAFF.

This rearrangement joins TRBV7-6 to TRBJ2-6; D possibly corresponds to TRBD1 (5 bases). Germline V gives CDR1 SGHVS, CDR2 FNYEAQ. This CDR3 contains 14 residues. V was clipped by 1 base and J by 10 bases, with 11 bases between them. CDR3 coding DNA: TGTGCCAGCAGCTTAGAGGCAGGGTCTAACGTCCTGACTTTC. This gives the protein CASSLEAGSNVLTF.

This clonotype was observed at least ten times. J is TRBJ2-5 and V is TRBV12-3 or TRBV12-4, with D hard to call. V was trimmed by 0 bases and J by 4 bases, leaving 12 bases between them. The CDR3 is made up of 15 amino acids. The CDR3 reads CASSLAGRYGETQYF. The CDR3 DNA reads as TGTGCCAGCAGTTTAGCGGGCCGGTATGGAGAGACCCAGTACTTC.

The chain uses TRBV7-8 and TRBJ1-2; D remains unclear. The CDR3 runs 13 residues. Trimming left V 5 bases short and J 4 bases short, with 11 bases between. The germline CDR1 and CDR2 sequences are SGHVS and FQNEAQ. CDR3 protein: CASSHGSGYGYTF. CDR3 sequence (DNA): TGTGCCAGCAGCCACGGGAGCGGCTATGGCTACACCTTC.

A few counts support this clonotype. This chain connects TRBV27 to TRBJ2-5, with TRBD2 identical over 14 bases. In germline, CDR1 is MNHEY, CDR2 SMNVEV (reference sequence). Losses at the gene ends were 5 bases for V and 5 bases for J; bases not matched to a gene: 10. The CDR3 has 17 amino acids. In DNA, the CDR3 is TGTGCCAGCAGTCTACGGACTAGCGGGAGGTTCCAGGAGACCCAGTACTTC. Translated, it gives CASSLRTSGRFQETQYF.

This chain links TRBV20-1 with TRBJ2-7; TRBD1 might be the D (5 bases). The CDR3 runs 13 residues. Germline CDR1 DFQATT, CDR2 SNEGSKA (reference sequence). The V gene lost 1 base and the J gene lost 6 bases, with 13 bases spanning the gap. DNA of the CDR3: TGCAGTGCTAGAGTCCAGGGTGGCTCCGAGCAGTACTTC. This sequence encodes CSARVQGGSEQYF.

On this clonotype itself: The junction departs from the called germline gene at one end, perhaps through a read error. The chain's CDR3 is CASSEALGFWRGMNTEAFF. Written as DNA, the CDR3 is TGCGCCAGCAGTGAAGCGCTTGGGTTTTGGAGGGGCATGAACACTGAAGCTTTCTTT. J is TRBJ1-1 and V is TRBV2; D might be TRBD1 (5 bases). This CDR3 spans 19 amino acids. The germline gives CDR1 SNHLY, CDR2 FYNNEI.

The chain is built from TRBV7-8 and TRBJ2-7; D possibly corresponds to TRBD1 (8 bases). Germline-derived CDR1 and CDR2 are SGHVS and FQNEAQ. V lost 4 bases and J 0 bases, leaving 16 bases between the germline ends. This CDR3 spans 16 amino acids. The CDR3 bases are TGTGCCAGCAGCTCGGACAGGGAGGGCCCCTCCTACGAGCAGTACTTC. This translates into CASSSDREGPSYEQYF.

This clonotype was seen many times. The chain carries TRBV9 and TRBJ1-3, with a weak D call TRBD1 (6 bases). In germline, CDR1 is SGDLS, CDR2 YYNGEE. The length of the CDR3 is 15 residues. V was clipped by 0 bases and J by 2 bases, with 9 bases between them. The CDR3 region has the DNA TGTGCCAGCAGCGTAGCAGGGGACGCTGGAAACACCATATATTTT. It encodes CASSVAGDAGNTIYF.

This clonotype was seen ten or more times. V gene TRBV7-9 combines with J gene TRBJ2-7; 7 bases align to TRBD2. V lost 5 bases and J lost 3; bases outside the gene matches: 10. The CDR3 sequence is 15 residues long. CDR1 SEHNR and CDR2 FQNEAQ come from the germline V gene (reference sequence). CDR3 coding DNA: TGTGCCAGCAGCCCAGCAATGGGGGGGGGCTACGAGCAGTACTTC. As protein: CASSPAMGGGYEQYF.

This clonotype appeared many times. This chain connects TRBV7-9 to TRBJ2-7; 9 bases agree with TRBD1. The CDR3 totals 12 residues. CDR1 and CDR2 from the germline V gene are SEHNR and FQNEAQ (reference sequence). The trim removed 8 bases at V and 4 bases at J, leaving 3 bases unmatched. The CDR3 sequence is CASGTGWYEQYF. The CDR3, as DNA: TGTGCCAGCGGGACAGGGTGGTACGAGCAGTACTTC.

Remarks on this clonotype: A much larger clone lies a single base off, so this may be a read error. CDR3 residues: CASSERGARETRYF. CDR3 nucleotide sequence: TGTGCCAGCAGTGAAAGGGGGGCGCGGGAGACCCGGTACTTC. This rearrangement joins TRBV2 to TRBJ2-5; tentative D call: TRBD2 (7 bases). Germline-derived CDR1 and CDR2 are SNHLY and FYNNEI. This CDR3 comprises 14 residues.

This clonotype was detected ten times or more. The V and J genes are TRBV5-1 and TRBJ1-1, with D perhaps TRBD1 (6 bases). This CDR3 has 16 amino acids. V lost 6 bases and J lost 0, with 18 bases in between. Germline CDR1 is SGHRS and CDR2 is YFSETQ. DNA of the CDR3: TGCGCCAGCACCTTTGGAGGAGACAGGTTGAACACTGAAGCTTTCTTT. Translation gives CASTFGGDRLNTEAFF.

This clonotype was seen ten or more times. The chain is built from TRBV11-3 and TRBJ2-2, with D hard to call. Germline values: CDR1 SGHNT, CDR2 YENEEA. CDR3 length: 16 residues. Trimming left V 4 bases short and J 0 bases short, with 12 bases between. CDR3 DNA sequence: TGTGCCAGCAGCTCCTCAGGCGCCGCGAACACCGGGGAGCTGTTTTTT. Protein sequence: CASSSSGAANTGELFF.

At least ten counts were recorded for this clonotype. The V call is TRBV20-1, the J call TRBJ2-7; D is unresolved. The CDR3 totals 13 residues. The germline V and J ends were trimmed by 3 bases and 0 bases, with 9 bases remaining between them. Per the germline V gene, CDR1 is DFQATT and CDR2 is SNEGSKA (reference sequence). The CDR3 DNA is TGCAGTGCTAGCGGAACAAACTCCTACGAGCAGTACTTC. Its translation is CSASGTNSYEQYF.

V and J are TRBV7-6 and TRBJ1-2; tentatively, D is TRBD1 (6 bases). Germline V CDR1 and CDR2: SGHVS, FNYEAQ. The ends were cut back, 3 bases at V and 12 bases at J, with 23 bases in the middle. The CDR3 has 15 residues. The CDR3 DNA follows: TGTGCCAGCAGCTTCGGAAGCTCAGGGGTCCCTGGAAACACCTTC. It specifies CASSFGSSGVPGNTF.

The rearrangement uses TRBV24-1 and TRBJ1-1; D is undetermined. This CDR3 contains 14 residues. Germline V lookup: CDR1 KGHDR, CDR2 SFDVKD. The V gene lost 12 bases and the J gene lost 0 bases, with 16 bases spanning the gap. CDR3 nucleotide sequence: TGTGCCCGAAGCCCCGGGAACATGAACACTGAAGCTTTCTTT. Its protein is CARSPGNMNTEAFF.

This clonotype has ten or more counts. The chain links TRBV9 to TRBJ1-4; the D gene is possibly TRBD1 (5 bases). V lost 0 bases to trimming and J lost 8 bases, with 11 bases between them. Looked up from germline, CDR1 is SGDLS and CDR2 is YYNGEE. The CDR3 loop spans 14 amino acids. As DNA, the CDR3 is TGTGCCAGCAGCGTAGCGGGGGATAGAGAAAAACTGTTTTTT. Encoded protein: CASSVAGDREKLFF.

This clonotype occurred once. A much larger clone lies a single base off, so this may be a read error. The chain joins TRBV12-3 or TRBV12-4 to TRBJ2-5; the D call may be TRBD1 or TRBD2 (5 bases each). CDR3 length equals 14 residues. V was cut by 5 bases and J by 3 bases, with 13 bases left in between. CDR3 loop: CASSTWGSEETQYF. The CDR3 region has the DNA TGTGCCAGCAGTACGTGGGGGTCCGAAGAGACCCAGTACTTC.

Many counts were recorded for this clonotype. V and J are TRBV6-2 or TRBV6-3 and TRBJ1-2; 8 bases are shared with TRBD1. Trimming took 5 bases from V and 8 from J; bases not matched to a gene: 13. Germline values: CDR1 MNHEY, CDR2 SVGEGT. The CDR3 has 15 residues. The CDR3 coding sequence is TGTGCCAGCAGTACCGGGACAGGCGCCTCCTGGGGCTACACCTTC. Its protein product is CASSTGTGASWGYTF.

The genes are TRBV4-1 and TRBJ1-5, with D tentatively TRBD1 (6 bases). Germline values: CDR1 MGHRA, CDR2 YSYEKL. The CDR3 loop spans 15 amino acids. Trimming removed 1 base from V and 6 bases from J, with 13 bases in between. Here the CDR3 DNA reads TGCGCCAGCAGCCAAGGGGGAGGGGGTGGTCAGCCCCAGCATTTT. It encodes CASSQGGGGGQPQHF.